Presented here are 10 T cell receptor beta chains from one specimen sequenced in a study of long-term antiretroviral therapy in people with HIV (dated by TCRdb to between 2021 and 2024). Sequencing of the TRB variable region was done with the immunoSEQ hsTCRB v3.0 assay at survey level resolution. Drawn from immuneACCESS, this table holds only the in-frame rearrangements with V and J called that TCRdb kept. Clones are partly lost; checked studies trace under half to an unresolved V gene and leave the rest unexplained. The sample includes around 20,000 clones, with about 89% observed a single time. The ten largest clones add up to approximately 3.5% of the sample. The sequencing here drew on unsorted PBMCs, taken roughly 2.7 years after starting antiretroviral therapy. The receptors were gathered from a woman aged 45-65 years with HIV.

Remarks on this clone: This CDR3 is also generated by other DNA sequences in the sample. CDR3 region: CSARTDTQYF. The CDR3 coding sequence is TGCAGTGCTCGCACAGATACGCAGTATTTT. This sequence joins TRBV20-1 and TRBJ2-3; D is unclear. Germline V CDR1 and CDR2: DFQATT, SNEGSKA (reference sequence). The CDR3 has 10 residues. V dropped 5 bases and J dropped 1 base, with 1 base sitting between them.

The J gene is TRBJ2-2, the V gene TRBV5-1; D is undetermined. Germline CDR1 SGHRS, CDR2 YFSETQ. V lost 4 bases and J lost 1, with 8 bases in between. This CDR3 has 14 amino acids. CDR3: CASSGGVNTGELFF. CDR3 bases: TGCGCCAGCAGCGGCGGTGTGAACACCGGGGAGCTGTTTTTT.

V gene TRBV7-3 combines with J gene TRBJ1-4; 7 positions match TRBD1. The V and J ends lost 5 bases and 7 bases, in that order; junction bases with no gene match: 4. Per the germline V gene, CDR1 is SGHTA and CDR2 is FQGTGA. The CDR3 has 13 residues. DNA for the CDR3: TGTGCCAGCAGCACAGGGGCGGGTGAAAAACTGTTTTTT. It is translated as CASSTGAGEKLFF.

J is TRBJ2-3 and V is TRBV5-6; the D is unclear. CDR1 SGHDT and CDR2 YYEEEE come from the germline V gene. The CDR3 consists of 15 residues. The V and J ends lost 0 bases and 3 bases respectively, with 11 bases between them. CDR3: CASSLALVGTDTQYF. DNA of the CDR3: TGTGCCAGCAGCTTGGCCTTGGTGGGGACAGATACGCAGTATTTT.

This clone was picked up one time. The chain carries TRBV7-9 and TRBJ2-2; 11 nucleotides match TRBD2. The CDR3 is 15 amino acids. V shed 7 bases, J shed 5 bases, and the junction held 6 bases outside the gene matches. CDR1 is SEHNR and CDR2 is FQNEAQ in the germline V gene (reference sequence). The CDR3 region has the DNA TGTGCCAGCAAGGGTCGACTAGCGGGGACCGGGGAGCTGTTTTTT. Amino acid sequence: CASKGRLAGTGELFF.

CDR3 coding DNA: TGTGCCAGCAGTGAAGCGCTGCGGGCCCAAAACATTCAGTACTTC. As protein: CASSEALRAQNIQYF. The V and J genes are TRBV2 and TRBJ2-4; the D gene is possibly TRBD2 (5 bases). V was cut by 0 bases and J by 5 bases, with 11 bases left in between. The germline V gene encodes CDR1 SNHLY and CDR2 FYNNEI. The CDR3 contains 15 residues.

The chain has TRBV28 and TRBJ2-1, with 7 bases fitting TRBD2. Germline trimming cut 3 bases from V and 7 bases from J; bases unmatched to any gene: 9. The germline V gene encodes CDR1 MDHEN and CDR2 SYDVKM. The CDR3 has 15 residues. The CDR3 DNA follows: TGTGCCAGCAGTTTGGCGGTAGCGGGTAAGAATGAGCAGTTCTTC. Protein: CASSLAVAGKNEQFF.

CDR3 DNA sequence: TGTGCCAGCAGCGTAGCGGACAGCTTCTATGGCTACACCTTC. The encoded protein is CASSVADSFYGYTF. This chain joins TRBV9 and TRBJ1-2, with D perhaps matching TRBD1 (6 bases). From germline, CDR1 is SGDLS and CDR2 YYNGEE. Trimming stripped 0 bases from V and 4 bases from J, with 10 bases between. This CDR3 spans 14 amino acids.

The genes are TRBV15 and TRBJ2-3; 8 nucleotides align to TRBD2. Losses at the gene ends were 1 base for V and 3 bases for J; bases not matched to a gene: 6. CDR1 and CDR2 from the germline V gene are LNHNV and YYDKDF (reference sequence). CDR3 length: 16 residues. In DNA form, the CDR3 reads TGTGCCACCAGCAGAGTGCGAGCGGGAGTGACAGATACGCAGTATTTT. Amino acids: CATSRVRAGVTDTQYF.

The chain is built from TRBV4-2 and TRBJ2-5; 7 bases agree with TRBD2. Unmatched junction bases numbered 16, after V lost 1 base and J lost 5 bases. There are 18 residues in the CDR3. CDR1 and CDR2 (germline): LGHNA, YNFKEQ. DNA for the CDR3: TGTGCCAGCAGCCAAGTCGTCGGCGGGAGTGGGGCGGGGGAGACCCAGTACTTC. This gives the protein CASSQVVGGSGAGETQYF.